Sequencing of this TCR beta chain was carried out in a study of T-cell reconstitution after alpha-beta-depleted transplantation in children (dated by TCRdb to 2015 to 2016). Looking at the study overall: T-cell immune reconstitution after TCRalphabeta/CD19-depleted allogeneic hematopoietic cell transplantation in children was quantitatively tracked in the study by means of TCR repertoire profiling.

General findings and caveats noted by the study authors: The apparently early alphabetaT-cell count recovery about two months after transplant was reportedly dependent on only several hundred rapidly expanded clones derived from non-depleted graft cells. In some patients, the high TCRbeta diversity seen at day 60 was put down to recipient T cells and intrathymic progenitors that had survived conditioning. Over the following months the frequencies of hyperexpanded clones went down, and after one year T-cell counts and TCRbeta diversity were mostly credited to newly produced T cells.

From the cysteine through the phenylalanine, the CDR3 covers 15 amino acids. Of all the DNA, just the CDR3 is kept, 45 bases in frame from base 1. V loses 0 bases at its end and J loses 3 bases; junction bases beyond the gene matches: 5. The germline V gene (reference sequence) yields SGHKS for CDR1 and YYEKEE for CDR2. With regard to this clonotype: The clone's antigen remains unknown. No much larger clone is present one base from it, and per-base qualities are unavailable.

The library was made by PCR. This sample was sequenced with an Illumina HiSeq 2500. To normalize quantification of the TCRbeta repertoire, the TCR libraries were built with molecular barcoding that relied on unique molecular identifiers. The raw public data were reprocessed by TCRdb itself: fastp quality trimming at Q25, MiXCR clonotype calling, in-frame beta chains only. Rows merge per CDR3 protein into single entries with the most common DNA and genes. The sample profile shows around 370,000 distinct CDR3 sequences; about 17% of them were found once. The ten largest clones represent roughly 41% of the sample. What the treatment or condition label conveys for this sample: allogeneic hematopoietic cell transplantation with graft depleted of TCRalphabeta T cells and CD19 B cells. Transplant recipients were children who received TCRalphabeta/CD19-depleted allogeneic hematopoietic cell grafts.

The receptor comes from a male patient aged 2 to 10 who had a stem cell transplant for acute lymphoblastic leukemia, so the T cells may come from the graft donor. The sample here was PBMCs, mostly from graft donor cells, taken 360 days after TCRalphabeta/CD19-depleted stem cell transplant. The receptor chain draws on TRBV5-5 and TRBJ2-7; 8 middle bases align to TRBD1. In nucleotide form, the sequence is TGTGCCAGCAGCTTGGGACAGGGGCCGTACTACGAGCAGTACTTC. The encoded protein is CASSLGQGPYYEQYF.